This record covers a single T cell receptor (beta chain). Its target is unknown. The data belong to a study of CD8+CD57+ T cells in acquired aplastic anemia. On the study more broadly: The study obtained an average of around 2.9 ug of DNA from sorted CD4+ and CD8+ cells.

CDR1 and CDR2 (germline): SGHTA, FQGNSA. V was pared by 4 bases and J by 5 bases, with 7 bases of the junction left unmatched. The CDR3 runs to 15 residues. Whoever was chosen for sequencing had shown CD8+CD57+ cell expansion by flow cytometry. Patients, without exception, had severe acquired aplastic anemia. Notes on the study in general: No significant difference in CD8+ Simpson's diversity was found between patients and controls. Shared by patients and controls, just under 30 CD8+ CDR3s were abundant in patients.

Genomic DNA, the template, was used for profiling of the TCR beta VDJ and CDR3. Using its own MiXCR run on the reads, TCRdb lists one record per CDR3 protein. In the table there are 310,000 or so distinct CDR3 sequences, approximately 60% of which are singletons. This sequence originates from a human donor with aplastic anemia. Sequenced input: sorted CD4+, CD8+, or CD8+CD57+ T cells (not recorded which) from PBMCs. This rearrangement joins TRBV7-2 to TRBJ2-5; 10 bases line up with TRBD1. DNA for the CDR3: TGTGCCAGCAGCTCCGGACAGGGGGATTGGGAGACCCAGTACTTC. This sequence encodes CASSSGQGDWETQYF. Complete variable domain (other parts from reference TRBV7-2 and TRBJ2-5): GAGVSQSPSNKVTEKGKDVELRCDPISGHTALYWYRQSLGQGLEFLIYFQGNSAPDKSGLPSDRFSAERTGGSVSTLTIQRTQQEDSAVYLCASSSGQGDWETQYFGPGTRLLVL.